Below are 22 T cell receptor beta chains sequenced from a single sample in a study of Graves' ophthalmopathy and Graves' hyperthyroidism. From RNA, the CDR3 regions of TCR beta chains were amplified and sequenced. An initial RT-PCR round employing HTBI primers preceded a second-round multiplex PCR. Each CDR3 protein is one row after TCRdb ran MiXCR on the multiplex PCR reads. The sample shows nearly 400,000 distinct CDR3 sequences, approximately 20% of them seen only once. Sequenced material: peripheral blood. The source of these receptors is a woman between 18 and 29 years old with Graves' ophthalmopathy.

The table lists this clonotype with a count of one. The CDR3 nucleotides read TGCAGCGTCCAAGGGGGGGGGGCAGAAGAGACCCAGTACTTC. Protein sequence: CSVQGGGAEETQYF. V usage is TRBV29-1 and J usage is TRBJ2-5, with a weak D call TRBD2 (7 bases). Trimming cost V 6 bases and J 3 bases, with 17 bases left between them. Germline values: CDR1 SQVTM, CDR2 ANQGSEA. This CDR3 comprises 14 residues.

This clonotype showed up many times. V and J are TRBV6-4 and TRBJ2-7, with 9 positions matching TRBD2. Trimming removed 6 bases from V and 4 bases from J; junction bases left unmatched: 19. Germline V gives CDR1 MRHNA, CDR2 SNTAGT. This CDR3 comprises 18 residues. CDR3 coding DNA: TGTGCCAGCAGGAGGTCCCCCAGTCTAGCGGGGAAATTTTACGAGCAGTACTTC. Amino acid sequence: CASRRSPSLAGKFYEQYF.

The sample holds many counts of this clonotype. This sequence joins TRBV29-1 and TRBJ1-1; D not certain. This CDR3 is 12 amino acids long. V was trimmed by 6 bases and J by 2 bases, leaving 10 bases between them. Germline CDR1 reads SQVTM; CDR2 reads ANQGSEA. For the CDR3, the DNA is TGCAGCGTAATTAGGGTCAACACTGAAGCTTTCTTT. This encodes CSVIRVNTEAFF.

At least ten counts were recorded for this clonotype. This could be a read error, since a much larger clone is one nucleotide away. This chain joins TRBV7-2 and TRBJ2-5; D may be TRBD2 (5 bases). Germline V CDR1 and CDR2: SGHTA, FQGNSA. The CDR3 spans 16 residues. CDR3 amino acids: CASSLSRASLQEAQYF. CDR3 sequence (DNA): TGTGCCAGCAGCCTCTCTCGGGCTAGCCTCCAAGAGGCCCAGTACTTC.

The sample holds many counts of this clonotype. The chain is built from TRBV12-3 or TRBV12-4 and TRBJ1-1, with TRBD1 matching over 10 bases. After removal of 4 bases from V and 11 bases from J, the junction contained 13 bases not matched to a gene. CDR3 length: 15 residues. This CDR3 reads CASSYYRDRGGGAFF. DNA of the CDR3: TGTGCCAGCAGTTACTACCGGGACAGGGGAGGGGGCGCTTTCTTT.

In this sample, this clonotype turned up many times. The CDR3 here is CASSFRSSYNSPLHF. The CDR3 DNA reads as TGTGCCAGCAGTTTCCGGTCCTCCTATAATTCACCCCTCCACTTT. The chain carries TRBV12-3 or TRBV12-4 and TRBJ1-6, with D unclear. Trimming stripped 3 bases from V and 0 bases from J, with 6 bases between. This CDR3 is 15 amino acids long.

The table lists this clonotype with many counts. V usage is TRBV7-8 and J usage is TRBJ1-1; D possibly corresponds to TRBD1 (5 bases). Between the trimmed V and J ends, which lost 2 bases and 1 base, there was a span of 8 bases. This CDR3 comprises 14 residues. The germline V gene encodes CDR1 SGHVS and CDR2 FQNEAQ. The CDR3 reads CASSLSGSNTEAFF. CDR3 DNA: TGTGCCAGCAGCTTATCAGGGTCGAACACTGAAGCTTTCTTT.

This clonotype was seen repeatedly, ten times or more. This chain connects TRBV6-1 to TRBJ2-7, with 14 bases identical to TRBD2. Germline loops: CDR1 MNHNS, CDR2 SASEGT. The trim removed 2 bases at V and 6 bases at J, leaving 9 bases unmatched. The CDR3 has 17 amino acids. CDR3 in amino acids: CASSEKGLAGERREQYF. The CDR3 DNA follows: TGTGCCAGCAGTGAAAAGGGACTAGCGGGGGAGCGTCGCGAGCAGTACTTC.

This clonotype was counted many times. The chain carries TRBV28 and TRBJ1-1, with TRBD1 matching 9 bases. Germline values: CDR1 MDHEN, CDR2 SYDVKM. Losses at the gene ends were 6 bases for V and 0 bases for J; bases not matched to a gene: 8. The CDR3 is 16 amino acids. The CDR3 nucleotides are TGTGCCAGCAGCCAGGACAGGGGTCGCATGAACACTGAAGCTTTCTTT. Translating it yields CASSQDRGRMNTEAFF.

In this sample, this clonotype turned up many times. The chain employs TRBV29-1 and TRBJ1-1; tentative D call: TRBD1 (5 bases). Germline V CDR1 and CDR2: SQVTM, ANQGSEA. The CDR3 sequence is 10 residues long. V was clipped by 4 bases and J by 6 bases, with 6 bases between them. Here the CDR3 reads CSVGDAEAFF. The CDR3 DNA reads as TGCAGCGTTGGGGACGCTGAAGCTTTCTTT.

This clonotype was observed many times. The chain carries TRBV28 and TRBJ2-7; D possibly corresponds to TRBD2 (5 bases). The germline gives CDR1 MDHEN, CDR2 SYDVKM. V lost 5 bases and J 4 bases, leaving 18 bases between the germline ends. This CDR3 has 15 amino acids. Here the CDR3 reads CASSPPTGLVYEQYF. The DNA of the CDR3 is TGTGCCAGCAGTCCGCCCACGGGATTGGTGTACGAGCAGTACTTC.

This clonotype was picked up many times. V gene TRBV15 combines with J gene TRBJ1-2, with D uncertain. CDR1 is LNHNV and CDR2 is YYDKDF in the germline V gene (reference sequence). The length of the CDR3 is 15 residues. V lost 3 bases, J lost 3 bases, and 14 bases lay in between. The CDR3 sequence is CATSRSPGGHYGYTF. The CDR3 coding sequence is TGTGCCACCAGCAGGAGTCCCGGTGGTCACTATGGCTACACCTTC. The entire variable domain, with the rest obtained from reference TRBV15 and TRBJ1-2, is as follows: DAMVIQNPRYQVTQFGKPVTLSCSQTLNHNVMYWYQQKSSQAPKLLFHYYDKDFNNEADTPDNFQSRRPNTSFCFLDIRSPGLGDTAMYLCATSRSPGGHYGYTFGSGTRLTVV.

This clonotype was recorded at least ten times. The DNA of the CDR3 is TGTGCCAGCACGACAACCGGGGCGCCCTATGGCTACACCTTC. Its translation: CASTTTGAPYGYTF. The chain carries TRBV12-3 or TRBV12-4 and TRBJ1-2; perhaps TRBD1 as D (5 bases). The CDR3 sequence is 14 residues long. V was shortened by 7 bases and J by 4 bases, with 16 bases between the two germline ends.

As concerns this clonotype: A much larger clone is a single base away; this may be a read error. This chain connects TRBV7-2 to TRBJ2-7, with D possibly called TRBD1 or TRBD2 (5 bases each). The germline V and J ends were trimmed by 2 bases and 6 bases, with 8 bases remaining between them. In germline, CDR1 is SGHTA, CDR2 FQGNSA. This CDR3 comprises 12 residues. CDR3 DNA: TGTGCCAGCAGCTTATGGGGGACCGAGCAGTACTTC. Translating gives CASSLWGTEQYF.

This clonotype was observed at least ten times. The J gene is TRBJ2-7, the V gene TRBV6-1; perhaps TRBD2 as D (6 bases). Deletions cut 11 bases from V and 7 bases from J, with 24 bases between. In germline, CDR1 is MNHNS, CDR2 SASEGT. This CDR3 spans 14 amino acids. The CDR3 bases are TGTGCCCCGAGGTGGAGGGTTTCAAAGAAGGAGCAGTACTTC. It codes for CAPRWRVSKKEQYF.

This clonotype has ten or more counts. The CDR3 sequence is CASRMDPNTEAFF. CDR3 bases: TGTGCCAGCAGGATGGATCCGAACACTGAAGCTTTCTTT. V is TRBV28 and J is TRBJ1-1; no clear D gene. The CDR3 extends over 13 amino acids. Germline V gives CDR1 MDHEN, CDR2 SYDVKM. Deletions cut 6 bases from V and 1 base from J, with 9 bases between. Supplemented by reference TRBV28 and TRBJ1-1, the full variable domain reads DVKVTQSSRYLVKRTGEKVFLECVQDMDHENMFWYRQDPGLGLRLIYFSYDVKMKEKGDIPEGYSVSREKKERFSLILESASTNQTSMYLCASRMDPNTEAFFGQGTRLTVV.

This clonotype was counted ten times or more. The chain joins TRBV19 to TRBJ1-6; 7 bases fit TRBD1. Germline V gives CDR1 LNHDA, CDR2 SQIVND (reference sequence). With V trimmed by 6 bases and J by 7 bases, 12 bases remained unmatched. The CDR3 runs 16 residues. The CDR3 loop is CASSPQDRVWNSPLHF. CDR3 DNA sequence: TGTGCCAGTAGCCCGCAAGACAGGGTGTGGAATTCACCCCTCCACTTT.

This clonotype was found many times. CDR3 sequence (DNA): TGCGCCAGCAGCTCCGGGACACTGAGCTCTGGGGCCAACGTCCTGACTTTC. Translating gives CASSSGTLSSGANVLTF. This chain uses TRBV5-1 with TRBJ2-6; maybe TRBD1 (6 bases). Per germline, CDR1 SGHRS and CDR2 YFSETQ. V lost 3 bases to trimming and J lost 0 bases, with 13 bases between them. The CDR3 length is 17 residues.

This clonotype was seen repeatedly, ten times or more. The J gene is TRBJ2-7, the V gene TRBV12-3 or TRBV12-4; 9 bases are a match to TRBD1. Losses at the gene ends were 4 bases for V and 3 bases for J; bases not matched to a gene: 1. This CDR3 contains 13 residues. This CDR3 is CASSWGQGYEQYF. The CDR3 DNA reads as TGTGCCAGCAGTTGGGGACAGGGCTACGAGCAGTACTTC.

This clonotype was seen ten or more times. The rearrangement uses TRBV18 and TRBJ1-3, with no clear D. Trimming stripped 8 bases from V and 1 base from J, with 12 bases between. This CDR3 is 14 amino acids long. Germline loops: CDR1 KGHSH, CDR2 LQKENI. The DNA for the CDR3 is TGTGCCAGCGTGGGCGGTTATTCTGGAAACACCATATATTTT. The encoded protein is CASVGGYSGNTIYF. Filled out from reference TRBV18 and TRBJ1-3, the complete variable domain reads NAGVMQNPRHLVRRRGQEARLRCSPMKGHSHVYWYRQLPEEGLKFMVYLQKENIIDESGMPKERFSAEFPKEGPSILRIQQVVRGDSAAYFCASVGGYSGNTIYFGEGSWLTVV.

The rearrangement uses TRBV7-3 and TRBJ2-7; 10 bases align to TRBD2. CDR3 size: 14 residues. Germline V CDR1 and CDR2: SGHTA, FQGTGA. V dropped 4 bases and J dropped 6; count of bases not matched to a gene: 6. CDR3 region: CASSSLAGESEQYF. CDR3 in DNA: TGTGCCAGCAGCTCGCTAGCGGGAGAGAGCGAGCAGTACTTC.

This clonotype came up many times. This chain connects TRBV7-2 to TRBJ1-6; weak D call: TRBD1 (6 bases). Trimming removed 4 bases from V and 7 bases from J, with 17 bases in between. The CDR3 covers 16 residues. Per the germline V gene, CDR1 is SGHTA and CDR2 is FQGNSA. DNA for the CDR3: TGTGCCAGCAGCTCAACCGGGACACTCTCCAATTCACCCCTCCACTTT. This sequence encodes CASSSTGTLSNSPLHF.